A single sample gave rise to the 18 T cell receptor beta chains below, sequenced in a study of T cell responses to AZD1222 COVID-19 vaccine. Method: immunoSEQ multiplex PCR; TCRdb's copy keeps in-frame clones and lacks some. This sample carries around 100,000 clones, around 87% of them seen once, and the ten largest clones take roughly 4.2%. The material was peripheral blood, obtained on day 0 of MenACWY control vaccination. The source is an adult in good health.

CDR3 nucleotides: TGTGCCAGCAGCTGGTCTCAAGAGACCCAGTACTTC. Its protein is CASSWSQETQYF. The chain couples TRBV7-9 to TRBJ2-5; D is unclear. The CDR3 length is 12 residues. Germline V gene lookup returns CDR1 SEHNR and CDR2 FQNEAQ (reference sequence). Trimming stripped 4 bases from V and 2 bases from J, with 5 bases between.

The chain's CDR3 is CASSFVGETQYF. The CDR3 DNA reads TGTGCCAGCAGTTTCGTAGGAGAGACCCAGTACTTC. The chain has TRBV28 and TRBJ2-5, with D hard to call. V lost 3 bases and J 4 bases, leaving 6 bases between the germline ends. Per the germline V gene, CDR1 is MDHEN and CDR2 is SYDVKM. The CDR3 runs 12 residues.

V usage is TRBV9 and J usage is TRBJ1-1, with D tentatively TRBD1 (5 bases). The CDR3 sequence is 15 residues long. Germline CDR1 and CDR2: SGDLS and YYNGEE. Trimming left V 3 bases short and J 1 base short, with 13 bases between. CDR3 nucleotide sequence: TGTGCCAGCAGCGAAGTTTTGGGGGGGAACACTGAAGCTTTCTTT. This sequence encodes CASSEVLGGNTEAFF.

This rearrangement joins TRBV9 to TRBJ2-7; 7 nucleotides align to TRBD1. The germline V gene has CDR1 SGDLS and CDR2 YYNGEE. V shed 4 bases, J shed 6 bases, and the junction held 13 bases outside the gene matches. This CDR3 spans 15 amino acids. CDR3: CASSPRWTGPGEQYF. CDR3 DNA sequence: TGTGCCAGCAGCCCCAGATGGACAGGACCGGGCGAGCAGTACTTC.

The chain recombines TRBV18 with TRBJ1-2; no reliable D call. Trimming removed 3 bases from V and 3 bases from J, with 8 bases in between. This CDR3 comprises 13 residues. The germline CDR1 and CDR2 sequences are KGHSH and LQKENI. CDR3 in DNA: TGTGCCAGCTCACCGGACCGCGACTATGGCTACACCTTC. It encodes CASSPDRDYGYTF.

This sequence joins TRBV18 and TRBJ2-2, with TRBD2 as a possible D gene (6 bases). Germline-derived CDR1 and CDR2 are KGHSH and LQKENI. This CDR3 has 14 residues. The V gene lost 4 bases and the J gene lost 6 bases, with 12 bases spanning the gap. The CDR3 region is CASSQREASGELFF. The CDR3 region has the DNA TGTGCCAGCTCACAAAGGGAGGCTTCCGGGGAGCTGTTTTTT.

The J gene is TRBJ2-5, the V gene TRBV5-1; D is undetermined. The CDR3 covers 14 residues. V lost 0 bases and J lost 2, with 8 bases in between. Germline V gene sequence: CDR1 SGHRS, CDR2 YFSETQ. The DNA of the CDR3 is TGCGCCAGCAGCTTGGTGCCAGGACAAGAGACCCAGTACTTC. This codes for CASSLVPGQETQYF.

The chain joins TRBV4-3 to TRBJ2-7, with D possibly being TRBD2 (5 bases). V was clipped by 0 bases and J by 5 bases, with 17 bases between them. Germline-derived CDR1 and CDR2 are LGHNA and YSLEER. This CDR3 comprises 16 residues. Written as DNA, the CDR3 is TGCGCCAGCAGCCAAGAAGGTAATAGCGTAGTGCACGAGCAGTACTTC. It is translated as CASSQEGNSVVHEQYF.

This clone occurred once. The V gene is TRBV6-2 or TRBV6-3, the J gene TRBJ2-7, with D perhaps assigned TRBD1 or TRBD2 (5 bases each). The germline V and J ends were trimmed by 6 bases and 0 bases, with 15 bases remaining between them. The germline V gene has CDR1 MNHEY and CDR2 SVGEGT. The CDR3 covers 15 residues. DNA for the CDR3: TGTGCCAGCAGCCGTGGGACGTTGAGCTCCTACGAGCAGTACTTC. It encodes CASSRGTLSSYEQYF.

This sequence joins TRBV4-3 and TRBJ2-3; 7 bases are shared with TRBD2. Trimming at V came to 1 base and at J to 4 bases, leaving 2 bases not matched to a gene. This CDR3 is 14 amino acids long. Germline V lookup: CDR1 LGHNA, CDR2 YSLEER. Here the CDR3 DNA reads TGCGCCAGCAGCCAAGGGGGAGGGGCAGATACGCAGTATTTT. The encoded protein is CASSQGGGADTQYF.

The chain has TRBV4-3 and TRBJ2-5; no clear D gene. V was cut by 3 bases and J by 1 base, with 12 bases left in between. The V gene's germline CDR1 is LGHNA and CDR2 YSLEER. The CDR3 is 15 residues long. The CDR3 protein is CASSQVLYAQETQYF. CDR3 in DNA: TGCGCCAGCAGCCAGGTCTTATATGCCCAAGAGACCCAGTACTTC.

The rearrangement links TRBV20-1 to TRBJ2-4; 16 bases are a match to TRBD2. J gave up 1 base and V 3 bases, and 9 bases lay outside the gene matches. The CDR3 loop spans 19 amino acids. From germline, CDR1 is DFQATT and CDR2 SNEGSKA (reference sequence). The CDR3 loop reads CSASGTSGRVGVAKNIQYF. The CDR3 DNA reads TGCAGTGCTAGTGGGACTAGCGGGAGGGTAGGAGTGGCCAAAAACATTCAGTACTTC.

The chain employs TRBV10-3 and TRBJ1-1; D remains unclear. The germline gives CDR1 ENHRY, CDR2 SYGVKD. This CDR3 contains 14 residues. The V and J ends lost 2 bases and 0 bases respectively, with 7 bases between them. Written as DNA, the CDR3 is TGTGCCATCAGTGAGGACACAGTGAACACTGAAGCTTTCTTT. It codes for CAISEDTVNTEAFF.

This chain connects TRBV5-4 to TRBJ2-3; 10 bases align to TRBD2. V lost 3 bases and J lost 2; bases outside the gene matches: 6. Germline V lookup: CDR1 SGHNT, CDR2 YYREEE (reference sequence). This CDR3 comprises 16 residues. The CDR3 sequence is CASSSGAGGFTDTQYF. For the CDR3, the DNA is TGTGCCAGCAGCTCGGGAGCGGGGGGGTTCACAGATACGCAGTATTTT.

The chain is built from TRBV5-1 and TRBJ2-1, with no clear D. V was cut by 0 bases and J by 9 bases, with 13 bases left in between. CDR1 is SGHRS and CDR2 is YFSETQ in the germline V gene. The CDR3 extends over 14 amino acids. CDR3 sequence reads: CASSLGPQSGEQFF. CDR3 coding DNA: TGCGCCAGCAGCTTGGGCCCTCAGTCTGGTGAGCAGTTCTTC.

This clone was seen just once. The V gene is TRBV6-5, the J gene TRBJ1-2, with D uncertain. The ends were cut back, 6 bases at V and 7 bases at J, with 18 bases in the middle. The CDR3 is 14 residues long. Germline V gene data show CDR1 as MNHEY and CDR2 as SVGAGI. Here the CDR3 reads CASSLNRAARGYTF. The DNA of the CDR3 is TGTGCCAGCAGCCTTAACAGAGCCGCCCGTGGCTACACCTTC.

The chain links TRBV7-2 to TRBJ1-1; D possibly corresponds to TRBD1 (5 bases). The V gene lost 2 bases and the J gene lost 5 bases, with 15 bases spanning the gap. The CDR3 loop spans 15 amino acids. CDR1 and CDR2 from the germline V gene are SGHTA and FQGNSA. DNA for the CDR3: TGTGCCAGCAGCTTAACTCCGGGGCAAGGAACTGAAGCTTTCTTT. Protein product: CASSLTPGQGTEAFF.

V usage is TRBV29-1 and J usage is TRBJ1-2; D may be TRBD1 (5 bases). The germline CDR1 and CDR2 sequences are SQVTM and ANQGSEA. The CDR3 has 12 amino acids. V was cut by 4 bases and J by 3 bases, with 9 bases left in between. CDR3 DNA sequence: TGCAGCGTTGGAGGCAGGGACTATGGCTACACCTTC. Amino acid sequence: CSVGGRDYGYTF. The whole variable domain, remainder taken from reference TRBV29-1 and TRBJ1-2, is SAVISQKPSRDICQRGTSLTIQCQVDSQVTMMFWYRQQPGQSLTLIATANQGSEATYESGFVIDKFPISRPNLTFSTLTVSNMSPEDSSIYLCSVGGRDYGYTFGSGTRLTVV.